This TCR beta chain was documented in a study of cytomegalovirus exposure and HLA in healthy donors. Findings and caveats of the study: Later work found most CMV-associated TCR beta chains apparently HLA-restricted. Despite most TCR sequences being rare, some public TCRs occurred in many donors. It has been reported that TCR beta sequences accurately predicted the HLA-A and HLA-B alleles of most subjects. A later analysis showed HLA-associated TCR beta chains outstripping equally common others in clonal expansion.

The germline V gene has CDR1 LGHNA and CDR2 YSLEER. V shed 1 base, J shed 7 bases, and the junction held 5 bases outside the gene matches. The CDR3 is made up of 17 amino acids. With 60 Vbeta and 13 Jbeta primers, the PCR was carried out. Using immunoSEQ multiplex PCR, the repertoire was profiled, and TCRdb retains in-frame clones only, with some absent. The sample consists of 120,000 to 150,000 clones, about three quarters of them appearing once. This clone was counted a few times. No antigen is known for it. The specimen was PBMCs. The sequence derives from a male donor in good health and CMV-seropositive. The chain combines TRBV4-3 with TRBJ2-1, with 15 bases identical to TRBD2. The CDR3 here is CASSQGTSGRALNEQFF. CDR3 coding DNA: TGCGCCAGCAGCCAAGGGACTAGCGGGAGGGCCCTAAATGAGCAGTTCTTC.